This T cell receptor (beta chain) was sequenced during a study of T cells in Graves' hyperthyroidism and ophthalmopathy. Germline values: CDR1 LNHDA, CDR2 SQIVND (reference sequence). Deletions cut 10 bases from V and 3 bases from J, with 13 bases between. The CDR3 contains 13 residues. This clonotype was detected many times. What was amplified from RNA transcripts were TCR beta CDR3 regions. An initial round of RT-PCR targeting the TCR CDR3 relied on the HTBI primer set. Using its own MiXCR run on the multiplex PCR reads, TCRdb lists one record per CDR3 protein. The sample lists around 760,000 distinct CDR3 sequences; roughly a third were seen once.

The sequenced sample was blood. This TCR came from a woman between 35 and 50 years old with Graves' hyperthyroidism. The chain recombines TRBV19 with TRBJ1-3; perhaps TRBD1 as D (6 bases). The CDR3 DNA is TGTGCCACCGGACAGCCGATTGGAAACACCATATATTTT. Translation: CATGQPIGNTIYF.